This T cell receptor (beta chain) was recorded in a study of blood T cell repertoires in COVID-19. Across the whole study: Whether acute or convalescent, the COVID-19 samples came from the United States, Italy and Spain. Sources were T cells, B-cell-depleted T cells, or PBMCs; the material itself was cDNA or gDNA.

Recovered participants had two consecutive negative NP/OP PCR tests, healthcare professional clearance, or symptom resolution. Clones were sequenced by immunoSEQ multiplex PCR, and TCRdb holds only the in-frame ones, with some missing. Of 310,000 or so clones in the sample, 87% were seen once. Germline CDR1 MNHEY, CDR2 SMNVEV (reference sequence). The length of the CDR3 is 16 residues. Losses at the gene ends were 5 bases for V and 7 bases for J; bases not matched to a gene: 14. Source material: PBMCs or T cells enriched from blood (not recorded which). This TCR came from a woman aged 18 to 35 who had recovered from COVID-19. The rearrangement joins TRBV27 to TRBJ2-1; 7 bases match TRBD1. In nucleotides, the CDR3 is TGTGCCAGCAGTACTCGACAGGGCAGAAGAACGAATGAGCAGTTCTTC. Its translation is CASSTRQGRRTNEQFF.